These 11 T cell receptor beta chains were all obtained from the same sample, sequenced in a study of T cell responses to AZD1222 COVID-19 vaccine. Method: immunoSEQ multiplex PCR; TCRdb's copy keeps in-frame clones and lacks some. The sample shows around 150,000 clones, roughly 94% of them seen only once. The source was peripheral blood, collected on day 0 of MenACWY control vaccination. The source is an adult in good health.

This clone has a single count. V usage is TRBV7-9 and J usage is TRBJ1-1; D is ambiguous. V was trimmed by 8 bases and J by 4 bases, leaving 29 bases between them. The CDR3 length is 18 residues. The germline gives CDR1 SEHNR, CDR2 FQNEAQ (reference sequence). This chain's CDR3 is CASQNPHLSGPSGTEAFF. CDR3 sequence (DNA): TGTGCCAGCCAAAATCCTCACCTTAGTGGGCCTTCGGGCACTGAAGCTTTCTTT. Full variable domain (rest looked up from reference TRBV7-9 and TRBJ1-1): DTGVSQNPRHKITKRGQNVTFRCDPISEHNRLYWYRQTLGQGPEFLTYFQNEAQLEKSRLLSDRFSAERPKGSFSTLEIQRTEQGDSAMYLCASQNPHLSGPSGTEAFFGQGTRLTVV.

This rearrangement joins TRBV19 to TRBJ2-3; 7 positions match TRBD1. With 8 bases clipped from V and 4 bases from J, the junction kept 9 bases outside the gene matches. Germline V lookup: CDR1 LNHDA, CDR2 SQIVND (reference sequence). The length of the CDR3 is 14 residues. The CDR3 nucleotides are TGTGCCAGTGGAACCCGGCAGGGGGCAGATACGCAGTATTTT. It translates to CASGTRQGADTQYF.

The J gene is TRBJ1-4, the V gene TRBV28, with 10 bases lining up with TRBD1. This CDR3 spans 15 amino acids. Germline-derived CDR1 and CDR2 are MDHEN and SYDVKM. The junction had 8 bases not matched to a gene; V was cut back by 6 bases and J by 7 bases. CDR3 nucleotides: TGTGCCAGCAGGCCGGGTGGGACAGGGGTTGAAAAACTGTTTTTT. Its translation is CASRPGGTGVEKLFF.

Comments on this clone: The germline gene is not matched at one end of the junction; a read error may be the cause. In DNA, the CDR3 is TGTGCCAGCAGCTTCCGGGGACTAGCGGGACACTTC. Its translation is CASSFRGLAGHF. The chain is built from TRBV7-9 and TRBJ2-5; TRBD2 aligns across 13 bases. Per the germline V gene, CDR1 is SEHNR and CDR2 is FQNEAQ (reference sequence). The length of the CDR3 is 12 residues.

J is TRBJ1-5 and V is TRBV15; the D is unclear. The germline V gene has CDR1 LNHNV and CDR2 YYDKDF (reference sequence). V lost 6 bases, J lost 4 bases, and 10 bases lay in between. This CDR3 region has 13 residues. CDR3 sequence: CATSAGSNQPQHF. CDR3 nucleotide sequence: TGTGCCACCAGTGCCGGGAGTAATCAGCCCCAGCATTTT.

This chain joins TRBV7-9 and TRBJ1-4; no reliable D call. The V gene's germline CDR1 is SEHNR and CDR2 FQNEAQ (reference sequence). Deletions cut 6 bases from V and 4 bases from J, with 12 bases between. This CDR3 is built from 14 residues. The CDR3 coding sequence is TGTGCCAGCAGTGTCGGGAATTTTAATGAAAAACTGTTTTTT. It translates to CASSVGNFNEKLFF.

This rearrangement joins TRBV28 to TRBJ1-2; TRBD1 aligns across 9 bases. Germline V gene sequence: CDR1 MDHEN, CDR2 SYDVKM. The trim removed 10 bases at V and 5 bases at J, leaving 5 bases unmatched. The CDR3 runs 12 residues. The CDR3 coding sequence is TGTGCCAACAGGGGGCGCAATTATGGCTACACCTTC. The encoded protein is CANRGRNYGYTF.

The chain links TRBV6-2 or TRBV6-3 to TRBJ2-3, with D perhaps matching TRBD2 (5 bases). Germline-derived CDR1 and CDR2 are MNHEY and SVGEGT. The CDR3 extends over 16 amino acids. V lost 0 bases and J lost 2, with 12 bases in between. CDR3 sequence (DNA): TGTGCCAGCAGTTACTCGCGTCAGCGGACCACAGATACGCAGTATTTT. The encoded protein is CASSYSRQRTTDTQYF.

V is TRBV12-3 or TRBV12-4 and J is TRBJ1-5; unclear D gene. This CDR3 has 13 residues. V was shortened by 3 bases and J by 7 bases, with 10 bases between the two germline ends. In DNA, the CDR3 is TGTGCCAGCAGTTTTGGACCAGCCCAGCCCCAGCATTTT. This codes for CASSFGPAQPQHF.

The CDR3 reads CASSLEAGTGNYEQYF. The CDR3 DNA is TGTGCCAGCAGCTTAGAGGCCGGGACAGGTAACTACGAGCAGTACTTC. This chain connects TRBV7-2 to TRBJ2-7; 8 nucleotides match TRBD1. Germline V CDR1 and CDR2: SGHTA, FQGNSA. This CDR3 has 16 amino acids. The trim removed 1 base at V and 3 bases at J, leaving 8 bases unmatched.

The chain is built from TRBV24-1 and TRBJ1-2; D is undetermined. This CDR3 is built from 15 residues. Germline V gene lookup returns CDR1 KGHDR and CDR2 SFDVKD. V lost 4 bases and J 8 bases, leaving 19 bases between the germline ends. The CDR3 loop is CATSDYRGRREGYTF. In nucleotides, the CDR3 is TGTGCCACCAGTGACTACCGAGGGAGGCGGGAAGGCTACACCTTC.